This T cell receptor beta chain derives from a study of identifying expanded T cells in peripheral blood. General observations from the study: Across healthy donors, higher total template counts meant significantly greater approximately 2-week count variance. Differentially abundant clones: approximately 1.3 between replicates, approximately 15 at 2 to 3 weeks, around 19 at four.

During the collection period, no donor immune events like infections were recorded. In regard to this clone: Its antigen remains unidentified.

CDR3 size: 13 residues. CDR1 SGHRS and CDR2 YFSETQ come from the germline V gene. Trimming shortened V by 4 bases and J by 3 bases, and 10 bases separated the two germline ends. The method was immunoSEQ multiplex PCR; TCRdb's version includes in-frame clones alone and lacks a portion of them. The repertoire holds 97,000 or so clones, with about 91% as singletons. The TCR originated in a person aged 18-70 years in good health. Sequencing used blood. The V gene is TRBV5-1, the J gene TRBJ1-2, with unresolved D. CDR3 in amino acids: CASSPDGDYGYTF. The CDR3 bases are TGCGCCAGCAGCCCGGACGGCGACTATGGCTACACCTTC.